Listed here are 12 T cell receptor beta chains from one sample, sequenced in a study of blood T cells in healthy people across ages. Using a J-beta primer mix together with a sample-barcoded 5' primer, a second PCR was run for roughly 7 to 12 cycles. TCRdb used MiXCR to reprocess the 5' RACE reads, holding one entry per CDR3 protein. In the table there are about 970,000 distinct CDR3 sequences, 51% of which are singletons. Sequenced input: blood. The source is a woman in her sixties or seventies in good health.

The chain has TRBV4-1 and TRBJ1-2, with a possible D match to TRBD1 (5 bases). Per the germline V gene, CDR1 is MGHRA and CDR2 is YSYEKL. V gave up 0 bases and J gave up 4 bases, with 18 bases separating them. The CDR3 covers 17 residues. The CDR3 nucleotides are TGCGCCAGCAGCCAAGATACGTCGGCACGGAGGGGCTATGGCTACACCTTC. Translation: CASSQDTSARRGYGYTF.

This rearrangement joins TRBV12-3 or TRBV12-4 to TRBJ2-7; tentative D call: TRBD2 (5 bases). The germline V and J ends were trimmed by 5 bases and 2 bases, with 16 bases remaining between them. The CDR3 spans 15 residues. The CDR3 loop is CASSTRFLRAYEQYF. The CDR3 coding sequence is TGTGCCAGCAGTACACGTTTTCTGAGGGCCTACGAGCAGTACTTC.

The J gene is TRBJ2-7, the V gene TRBV28; 11 bases map to TRBD1. The CDR3 is 16 amino acids. V lost 6 bases and J lost 0; bases outside the gene matches: 7. Germline CDR1 reads MDHEN; CDR2 reads SYDVKM. CDR3 amino acids: CASRPGQGALSYEQYF. DNA for the CDR3: TGTGCCAGCAGACCCGGACAGGGGGCCCTCTCCTACGAGCAGTACTTC.

This clonotype has just a few counts. The chain has TRBV20-1 and TRBJ2-3; D might be TRBD2 (5 bases). CDR1 and CDR2 from the germline V gene are DFQATT and SNEGSKA (reference sequence). The CDR3 loop spans 14 amino acids. The germline V and J ends were trimmed by 6 bases and 3 bases, with 16 bases remaining between them. CDR3 residues: CSAPERLETDTQYF. In DNA form, the CDR3 reads TGCAGTGCGCCGGAGCGGCTGGAGACAGATACGCAGTATTTT.

This chain links TRBV27 with TRBJ2-7, with TRBD2 identical over 8 bases. Germline trimming cut 5 bases from V and 0 bases from J; bases unmatched to any gene: 6. CDR3 length: 15 amino acids. CDR1 and CDR2 (germline): MNHEY, SMNVEV (reference sequence). The CDR3 DNA reads as TGTGCCAGCAGTCACTCGGGGGGGAGCTCCTACGAGCAGTACTTC. This codes for CASSHSGGSSYEQYF.

This clonotype was picked up many times. The gene calls are TRBV5-1 and TRBJ2-3, with unresolved D. The CDR3 is 13 amino acids. Trimming pared 0 bases from V and 8 bases from J, leaving 10 bases between. Per germline, CDR1 SGHRS and CDR2 YFSETQ. The CDR3 DNA reads TGCGCCAGCAGCTTGGACGTGGAGTCTACGCAGTATTTT. Protein sequence: CASSLDVESTQYF. The full variable domain, rest sourced from reference TRBV5-1 and TRBJ2-3, is KAGVTQTPRYLIKTRGQQVTLSCSPISGHRSVSWYQQTPGQGLQFLFEYFSETQRNKGNFPGRFSGRQFSNSRSEMNVSTLELGDSALYLCASSLDVESTQYFGPGTRLTVL.

V usage is TRBV24-1 and J usage is TRBJ2-2, with 7 nucleotides matching TRBD1. The CDR3 is made up of 16 amino acids. Trimming at V came to 9 bases and at J to 4 bases, leaving 13 bases not matched to a gene. Germline CDR1 and CDR2: KGHDR and SFDVKD. This chain's CDR3 is CATSQRTGSTTGELFF. The CDR3 coding sequence is TGTGCCACCTCCCAAAGGACAGGATCGACCACCGGGGAGCTGTTTTTT.

This clonotype was found a few times. This rearrangement joins TRBV7-7 to TRBJ2-2; 12 nucleotides align to TRBD2. V was clipped by 2 bases and J by 6 bases; unmatched bases: 1. This CDR3 is built from 15 residues. Germline CDR1 reads SSHAT; CDR2 reads FNYEAQ (reference sequence). The CDR3 DNA follows: TGTGCCAGCAGCTTATCTAGCGGGAGGGCCGGGGAGCTGTTTTTT. Amino acids: CASSLSSGRAGELFF.

The chain is built from TRBV7-7 and TRBJ2-3; TRBD2 might be the D (5 bases). Deletions cut 3 bases from V and 5 bases from J, with 12 bases between. Germline-derived CDR1 and CDR2 are SSHAT and FNYEAQ (reference sequence). The CDR3 runs 14 residues. CDR3 nucleotide sequence: TGTGCCAGCAGCTTTGGGTCTCGGGGAGATACGCAGTATTTT. This sequence encodes CASSFGSRGDTQYF.

CDR3 region: CASGTGTSASTDTQYF. The CDR3 nucleotides read TGTGCCAGCGGTACCGGGACTAGCGCATCGACAGATACGCAGTATTTT. This rearrangement joins TRBV6-1 to TRBJ2-3, with 10 positions matching TRBD2. CDR1 is MNHNS, CDR2 SASEGT, per germline. The CDR3 is 16 amino acids. Losses at the gene ends were 8 bases for V and 3 bases for J; bases not matched to a gene: 11.

This clonotype was detected only a few times. The genes are TRBV13 and TRBJ1-6, with a possible D match to TRBD1 (6 bases). The CDR3 totals 16 residues. V was cut by 5 bases and J by 11 bases, with 22 bases left in between. CDR1 is PRHDT and CDR2 is FYEKMQ in the germline V gene (reference sequence). The CDR3: CASSPRGGSYQAPLHF. The CDR3 DNA follows: TGTGCCAGCAGCCCGAGGGGGGGGTCCTATCAGGCACCCCTCCACTTT.

There are a few counts of this clonotype. CDR3 DNA: TGTGCCAGCAGCTTAACCCGCTGGGATACGCAGTATTTT. Translated, it gives CASSLTRWDTQYF. This chain joins TRBV5-6 and TRBJ2-3, with D hard to call. V was pared by 2 bases and J by 6 bases, with 10 bases between. The CDR3 sequence is 13 residues long. Germline V lookup: CDR1 SGHDT, CDR2 YYEEEE.